The clone carrying this TCR beta chain came up many times. The antigen is unknown. Trimming took 5 bases from V and 1 from J; bases not matched to a gene: 4. The germline V gene has CDR1 DFQATT and CDR2 SNEGSKA (reference sequence). CDR3 length: 14 amino acids. The data are from a study of HIV-infected patients and healthy controls. Points from the study as a whole: Healthy controls carried many MAIT alpha-chain CDR3s, while HIV+ repertoires had few.

cDNA was made from around 0.5 ug RNA using alpha and beta constant primers. Using multiplexing indices, alpha and beta chain libraries were generated apart by chain-specific third strand synthesis. All rearrangements within a chain used one primer pair; cDNA molecules carried barcodes. Each CDR3 protein gets one entry after TCRdb re-called the 5' RACE reads with MiXCR. The sample has about 9,600 distinct CDR3 sequences, roughly 7% seen once; the top ten hold around 34%. All unsorted peripheral T cells were captured because whole blood was used without fractionation. The sequencing used blood, collected before antiretroviral therapy. V usage is TRBV20-1 and J usage is TRBJ2-2, with TRBD2 matching 7 bases. The TCR was taken from an adult with HIV infection. The CDR3 protein is CSARDYQNTGELFF. The DNA for the CDR3 is TGCAGTGCTCGGGACTACCAGAACACCGGGGAGCTGTTTTTT.